This TCR beta chain appears in the sequencing data of a study of patients and donors after allogeneic stem cell transplantation. The CDR3 contains 16 residues. The germline gives CDR1 MNHEY, CDR2 SMNVEV (reference sequence). V was pared by 6 bases and J by 6 bases, with 11 bases of the junction left unmatched. TCRdb redid the calling of the RT-PCR reads with MiXCR, one entry per CDR3 protein. The sample includes about 230,000 distinct CDR3 sequences, roughly 15% of them seen just once. This clonotype was detected many times. The chain recombines TRBV27 with TRBJ2-1, with 10 positions matching TRBD2. This TCR was sampled from a human donor who was either an allogeneic HSCT recipient or a stem cell or donor lymphocyte infusion donor (not recorded which). It is not recorded whose cells these are; they may come from a transplant donor. Material: blood, either unsorted or a sorted T cell fraction (not recorded which). The CDR3 sequence is CASSKRGLAATNEQFF. The CDR3 nucleotides read TGTGCCAGCAGCAAACGAGGACTAGCGGCCACCAATGAGCAGTTCTTC.